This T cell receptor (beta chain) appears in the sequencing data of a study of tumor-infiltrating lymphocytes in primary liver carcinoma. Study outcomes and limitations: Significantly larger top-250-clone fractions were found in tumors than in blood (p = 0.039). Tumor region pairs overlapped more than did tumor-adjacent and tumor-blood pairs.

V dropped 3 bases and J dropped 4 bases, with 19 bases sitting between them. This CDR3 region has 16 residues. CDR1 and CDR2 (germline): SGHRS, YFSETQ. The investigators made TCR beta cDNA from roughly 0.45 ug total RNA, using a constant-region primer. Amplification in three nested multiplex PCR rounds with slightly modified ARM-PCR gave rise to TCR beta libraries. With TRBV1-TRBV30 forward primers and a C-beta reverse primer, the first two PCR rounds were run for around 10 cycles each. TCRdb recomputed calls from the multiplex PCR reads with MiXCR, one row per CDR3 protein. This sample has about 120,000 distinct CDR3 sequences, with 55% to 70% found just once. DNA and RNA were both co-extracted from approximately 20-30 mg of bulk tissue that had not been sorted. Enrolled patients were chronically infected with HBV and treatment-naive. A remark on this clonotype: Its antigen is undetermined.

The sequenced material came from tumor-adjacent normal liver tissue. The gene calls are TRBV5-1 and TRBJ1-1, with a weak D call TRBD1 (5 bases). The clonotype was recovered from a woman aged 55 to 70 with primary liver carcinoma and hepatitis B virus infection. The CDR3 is CASSSTGAGRGTEAFF. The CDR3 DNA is TGCGCCAGCAGCTCCACCGGGGCAGGACGTGGCACTGAAGCTTTCTTT.